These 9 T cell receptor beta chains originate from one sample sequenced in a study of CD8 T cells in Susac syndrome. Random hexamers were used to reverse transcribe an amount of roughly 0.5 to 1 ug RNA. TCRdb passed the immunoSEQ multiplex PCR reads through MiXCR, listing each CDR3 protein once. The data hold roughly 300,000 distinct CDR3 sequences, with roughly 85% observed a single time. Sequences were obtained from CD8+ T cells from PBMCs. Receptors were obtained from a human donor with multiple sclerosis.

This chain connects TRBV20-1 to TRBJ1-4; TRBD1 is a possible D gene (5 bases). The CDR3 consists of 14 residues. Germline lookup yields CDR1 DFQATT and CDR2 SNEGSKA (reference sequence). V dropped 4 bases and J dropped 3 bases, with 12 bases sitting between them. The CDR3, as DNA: TGCAGTGCTATAAGACGGGACCCTAATGAAAAACTGTTTTTT. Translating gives CSAIRRDPNEKLFF.

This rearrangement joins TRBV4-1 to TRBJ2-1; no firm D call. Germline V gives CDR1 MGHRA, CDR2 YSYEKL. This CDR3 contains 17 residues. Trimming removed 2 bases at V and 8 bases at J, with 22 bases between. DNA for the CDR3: TGCGCCAGCAGCCAACGGGCGTCTAATCGGATCTTCGATGAGCAGTTCTTC. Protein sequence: CASSQRASNRIFDEQFF.

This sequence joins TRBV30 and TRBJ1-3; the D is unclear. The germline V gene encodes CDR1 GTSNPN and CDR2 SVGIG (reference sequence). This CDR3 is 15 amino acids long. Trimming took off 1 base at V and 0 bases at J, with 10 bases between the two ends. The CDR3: CAWSGVGVSGNTIYF. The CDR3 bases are TGTGCCTGGAGTGGTGTCGGGGTCTCTGGAAACACCATATATTTT. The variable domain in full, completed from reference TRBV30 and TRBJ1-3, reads SQTIHQWPATLVQPVGSPLSLECTVEGTSNPNLYWYRQAAGRGLQLLFYSVGIGQISSEVPQNLSASRPQDRQFILSSKKLLLSDSGFYLCAWSGVGVSGNTIYFGEGSWLTVV.

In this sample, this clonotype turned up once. The CDR3: CASSVGVAGGYNEQFF. CDR3 sequence (DNA): TGTGCCAGCAGCGTAGGGGTAGCGGGAGGCTACAATGAGCAGTTCTTC. The V gene is TRBV9, the J gene TRBJ2-1, with 10 bases matching TRBD2. CDR3 length: 16 amino acids. Germline lookup yields CDR1 SGDLS and CDR2 YYNGEE. V shed 0 bases, J shed 3 bases, and the junction held 3 bases outside the gene matches.

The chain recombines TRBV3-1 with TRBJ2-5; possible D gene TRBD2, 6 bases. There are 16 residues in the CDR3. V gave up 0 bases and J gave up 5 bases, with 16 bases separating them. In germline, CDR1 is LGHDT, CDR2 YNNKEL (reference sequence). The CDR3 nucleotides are TGTGCCAGCAGCCAAGATTTATTAGGCGGGACCGAGACCCAGTACTTC. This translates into CASSQDLLGGTETQYF.

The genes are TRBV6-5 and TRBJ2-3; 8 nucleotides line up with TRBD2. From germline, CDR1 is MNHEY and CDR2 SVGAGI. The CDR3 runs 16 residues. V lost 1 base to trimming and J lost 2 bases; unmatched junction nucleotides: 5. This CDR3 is CASSYFSSGDTDTQYF. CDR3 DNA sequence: TGTGCCAGCAGTTACTTTAGTAGCGGGGACACAGATACGCAGTATTTT.

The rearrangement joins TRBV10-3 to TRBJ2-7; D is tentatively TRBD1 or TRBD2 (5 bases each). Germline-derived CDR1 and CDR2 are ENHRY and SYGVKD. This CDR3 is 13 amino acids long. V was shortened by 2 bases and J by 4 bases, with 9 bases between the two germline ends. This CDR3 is CAISELGEYEQYF. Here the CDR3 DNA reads TGTGCCATCAGTGAGCTGGGGGAGTACGAGCAGTACTTC.

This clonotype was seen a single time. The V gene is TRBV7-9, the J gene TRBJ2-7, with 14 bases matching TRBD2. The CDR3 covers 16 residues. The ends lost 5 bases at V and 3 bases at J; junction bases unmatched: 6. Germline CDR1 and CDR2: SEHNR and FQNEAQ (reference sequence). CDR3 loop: CASSTGLAGVVYEQYF. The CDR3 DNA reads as TGTGCCAGCAGCACGGGACTAGCGGGAGTTGTCTACGAGCAGTACTTC.

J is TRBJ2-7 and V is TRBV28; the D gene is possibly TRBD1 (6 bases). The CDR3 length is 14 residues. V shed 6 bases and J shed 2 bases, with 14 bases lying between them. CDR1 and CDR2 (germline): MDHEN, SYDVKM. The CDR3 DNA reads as TGTGCCAGCAGGACAGGACGACTAACCTACGAGCAGTACTTC. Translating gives CASRTGRLTYEQYF.